One sample yielded the 3 T cell receptor beta chains listed below, sequenced in a study of T cell repertoires in cytomegalovirus infection. Their cognate antigens are unknown. TCRdb fed the reads into MiXCR, producing one record per CDR3 protein. The profile shows around 900,000 distinct CDR3 sequences, roughly 30% of them singletons. The input for sequencing was cultured CD8+ T cells from PBMCs, taken from culture after CMV antigen stimulation. These receptor sequences come from a human donor in good health (CMV status not recorded). Some clones in this sample may be carry-over from other donors' samples.

In its sample, this clonotype was seen a few times. The rearrangement joins TRBV2 to TRBJ1-5; D is unclear. Trimming took off 3 bases at V and 4 bases at J, with 7 bases between the two ends. This CDR3 is 13 amino acids long. Per the germline V gene, CDR1 is SNHLY and CDR2 is FYNNEI. This CDR3 is CASSDRWNQPQHF. CDR3 coding DNA: TGTGCCAGCAGTGACCGCTGGAATCAGCCCCAGCATTTT.

The sample holds a few counts of this clonotype. The chain has TRBV7-9 and TRBJ2-1; a possible D gene is TRBD2 (5 bases). Germline V gene data show CDR1 as SEHNR and CDR2 as FQNEAQ (reference sequence). This CDR3 contains 16 residues. V dropped 0 bases and J dropped 10 bases, with 19 bases sitting between them. The CDR3 reads CASSLAGGLEVDEQFF. For the CDR3, the DNA is TGTGCCAGCAGCTTAGCCGGTGGGTTGGAGGTCGACGAGCAGTTCTTC.

The CDR3 reads CASSQGSQRGSYNEQFF. CDR3 bases: TGCGCCAGCAGCCAGGGGTCCCAGCGGGGGAGTTACAATGAGCAGTTCTTC. This chain uses TRBV4-1 with TRBJ2-1; 8 nucleotides match TRBD2. The CDR3 runs to 17 residues. Germline V gene sequence: CDR1 MGHRA, CDR2 YSYEKL. V lost 3 bases to trimming and J lost 4 bases; unmatched junction nucleotides: 11.